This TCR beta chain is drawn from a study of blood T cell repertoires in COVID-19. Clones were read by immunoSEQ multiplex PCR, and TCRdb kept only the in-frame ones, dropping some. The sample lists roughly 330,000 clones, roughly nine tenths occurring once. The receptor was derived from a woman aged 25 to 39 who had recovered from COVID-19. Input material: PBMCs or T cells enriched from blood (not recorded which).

The CDR3 nucleotides are TGCGCCAGCAGCCCGGGAGCGGGGGGCGAAGATACGCAGTATTTT. Translating it yields CASSPGAGGEDTQYF. The rearrangement links TRBV5-1 to TRBJ2-3; 9 nucleotides agree with TRBD2. Germline lookup yields CDR1 SGHRS and CDR2 YFSETQ. The CDR3 is 15 amino acids. Losses at the gene ends were 4 bases for V and 5 bases for J; bases not matched to a gene: 8. The entire variable domain, with the rest obtained from reference TRBV5-1 and TRBJ2-3, is as follows: KAGVTQTPRYLIKTRGQQVTLSCSPISGHRSVSWYQQTPGQGLQFLFEYFSETQRNKGNFPGRFSGRQFSNSRSEMNVSTLELGDSALYLCASSPGAGGEDTQYFGPGTRLTVL.